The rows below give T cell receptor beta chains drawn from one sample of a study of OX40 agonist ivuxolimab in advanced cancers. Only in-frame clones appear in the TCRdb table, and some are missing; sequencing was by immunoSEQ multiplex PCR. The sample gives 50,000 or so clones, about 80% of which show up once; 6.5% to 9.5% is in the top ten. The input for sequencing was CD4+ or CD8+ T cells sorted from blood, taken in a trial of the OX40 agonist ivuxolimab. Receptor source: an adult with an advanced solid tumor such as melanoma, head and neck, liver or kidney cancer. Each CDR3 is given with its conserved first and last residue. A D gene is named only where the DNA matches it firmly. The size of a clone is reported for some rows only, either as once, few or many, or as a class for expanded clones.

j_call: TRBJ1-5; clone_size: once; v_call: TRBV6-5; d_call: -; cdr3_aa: CASSYVGLSNQPQHF; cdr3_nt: TGTGCCAGCAGTTACGTGGGACTGAGCAATCAGCCCCAGCATTTT
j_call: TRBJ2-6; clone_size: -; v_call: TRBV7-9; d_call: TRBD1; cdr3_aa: CASSWDRSSGANVLTF; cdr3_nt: TGTGCCAGCAGCTGGGACAGGAGCTCTGGGGCCAACGTCCTGACTTTC
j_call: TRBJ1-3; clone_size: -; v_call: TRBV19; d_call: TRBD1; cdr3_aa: CASSTGQGRYSGNTIYF; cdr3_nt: TGTGCCAGTAGTACGGGACAGGGTCGATACTCTGGAAACACCATATATTTT
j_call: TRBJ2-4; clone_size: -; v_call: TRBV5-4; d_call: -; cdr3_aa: CASSFEQANIQYF; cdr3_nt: TGTGCCAGCAGCTTCGAGCAGGCAAACATTCAGTACTTC
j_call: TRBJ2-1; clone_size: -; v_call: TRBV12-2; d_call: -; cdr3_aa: CASRSTVGTANEQFF; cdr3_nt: TGTGCAAGTCGCTCAACCGTCGGGACAGCTAATGAGCAGTTCTTC
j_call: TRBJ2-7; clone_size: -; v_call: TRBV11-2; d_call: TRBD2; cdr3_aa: CASRRPGLAGPYEQYF; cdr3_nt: TGTGCCAGCAGGCGACCGGGACTAGCGGGTCCGTACGAGCAGTACTTC
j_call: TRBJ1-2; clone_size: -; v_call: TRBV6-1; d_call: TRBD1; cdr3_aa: CASTLTGAVNGYTF; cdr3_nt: TGTGCCAGCACTCTTACAGGGGCGGTTAATGGCTACACCTTC
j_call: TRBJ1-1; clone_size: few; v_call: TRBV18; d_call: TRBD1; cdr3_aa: CASSPGQAEAFF; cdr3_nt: TGTGCCAGCTCACCAGGACAGGCTGAAGCTTTCTTT
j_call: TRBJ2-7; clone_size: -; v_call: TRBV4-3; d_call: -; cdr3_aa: CASSPILGHNEQYF; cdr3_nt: TGCGCCAGCAGCCCCATTTTAGGACATAACGAGCAGTACTTC
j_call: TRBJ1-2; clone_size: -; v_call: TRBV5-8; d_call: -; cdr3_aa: CASSLDRVGDGYTF; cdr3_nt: TGTGCCAGCAGCTTGGACAGGGTAGGGGATGGCTACACCTTC
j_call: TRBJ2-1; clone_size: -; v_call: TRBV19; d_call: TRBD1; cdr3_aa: CASSPNRGVYNEQFF; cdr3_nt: TGTGCCAGTAGTCCAAACAGGGGAGTCTACAATGAGCAGTTCTTC